These 10 T cell receptor beta chains were all obtained from the same sample, sequenced in a study of cytomegalovirus exposure and HLA in healthy donors. Primers for the PCR totalled 60 Vbeta and 13 Jbeta. Measured with immunoSEQ multiplex PCR; TCRdb has only the in-frame clones, and not every one. The data show under 200,000 clones, with roughly 85% seen just once and roughly 1.3% held by the top ten. The sequenced material came from PBMCs. Receptors originate from a woman in her forties or fifties in good health and CMV-seronegative.

The V gene is TRBV19, the J gene TRBJ2-5; the match to TRBD2 covers 8 bases. The CDR3 contains 16 residues. Trimming cost V 5 bases and J 4 bases; bases outside gene matches: 12. Germline CDR1 is LNHDA and CDR2 is SQIVND (reference sequence). The CDR3 here is CASSLNPGGSPETQYF. CDR3 DNA: TGTGCCAGTAGTCTTAATCCGGGAGGGTCCCCAGAGACCCAGTACTTC.

V and J are TRBV4-3 and TRBJ2-3; 9 bases fit TRBD2. CDR3 size: 15 residues. The germline V gene encodes CDR1 LGHNA and CDR2 YSLEER. V was clipped by 5 bases and J by 2 bases; unmatched bases: 5. The CDR3 loop reads CASSSGLADTDTQYF. In DNA form, the CDR3 reads TGCGCCAGCAGCTCGGGACTAGCAGACACAGATACGCAGTATTTT.

The chain couples TRBV5-4 to TRBJ2-4; 7 nucleotides align to TRBD2. The V and J ends lost 4 bases and 3 bases, in that order; junction bases with no gene match: 10. Germline CDR1 is SGHNT and CDR2 is YYREEE (reference sequence). The CDR3 covers 16 residues. The CDR3 reads CASSDAGVIGKNIQYF. In nucleotides, the CDR3 is TGTGCCAGCAGCGATGCGGGGGTAATTGGCAAAAACATTCAGTACTTC.

V and J are TRBV9 and TRBJ2-7, with 11 positions matching TRBD1. V lost 0 bases to trimming and J lost 7 bases; unmatched junction nucleotides: 6. CDR3 length: 15 residues. Germline V CDR1 and CDR2: SGDLS, YYNGEE. CDR3 region: CASSVGGQGGWEQYF. The DNA for the CDR3 is TGTGCCAGCAGCGTAGGGGGACAGGGGGGTTGGGAGCAGTACTTC.

The CDR3 here is CASSLLRSGETQYF. Here the CDR3 DNA reads TGTGCCAGCAGCTTGTTGCGGTCGGGAGAGACCCAGTACTTC. The chain is built from TRBV5-5 and TRBJ2-5; D not resolved. Germline CDR1 SGHKS, CDR2 YYEKEE (reference sequence). Trimming removed 1 base from V and 4 bases from J, with 11 bases in between. This CDR3 is 14 amino acids long.

The rearrangement links TRBV9 to TRBJ2-1; TRBD1 agrees at 7 bases. The CDR3 loop spans 15 amino acids. After removal of 3 bases from V and 2 bases from J, the junction contained 5 bases not matched to a gene. CDR1 and CDR2 from the germline V gene are SGDLS and YYNGEE. This CDR3 reads CASSGGTAPYNEQFF. The CDR3 DNA reads TGTGCCAGCAGCGGAGGGACAGCGCCCTACAATGAGCAGTTCTTC.

This chain joins TRBV14 and TRBJ1-1, with 7 bases identical to TRBD1. V was pared by 1 base and J by 4 bases, with 9 bases of the junction left unmatched. Germline CDR1 is SGHDN and CDR2 is FVKESK. This CDR3 is 16 amino acids long. Written as DNA, the CDR3 is TGTGCCAGCAGCCAAGGACAGGGCCCCCGTGGCACTGAAGCTTTCTTT. Its translation: CASSQGQGPRGTEAFF.

The CDR3 is CASSLGRNNEQFF. CDR3 bases: TGTGCCAGCAGCTTAGGGCGGAACAATGAGCAGTTCTTC. The V and J genes are TRBV11-2 and TRBJ2-1; D unclear. Germline V lookup: CDR1 SGHAT, CDR2 FQNNGV. Deletions cut 1 base from V and 5 bases from J, with 6 bases between. The CDR3 extends over 13 amino acids.

This clone was counted a few times. This rearrangement joins TRBV27 to TRBJ2-1; D possibly corresponds to TRBD1 (5 bases). Looked up from germline, CDR1 is MNHEY and CDR2 is SMNVEV (reference sequence). This CDR3 is 13 amino acids long. The V gene lost 1 base and the J gene lost 7 bases, with 8 bases spanning the gap. CDR3 in DNA: TGTGCCAGCAGTTTATGGGGCAGGAATGAGCAGTTCTTC. Residues: CASSLWGRNEQFF.

The chain has TRBV9 and TRBJ2-7; 8 bases agree with TRBD2. Germline lookup yields CDR1 SGDLS and CDR2 YYNGEE. The CDR3 covers 14 residues. V lost 4 bases and J lost 4; bases outside the gene matches: 7. CDR3 coding DNA: TGTGCCAGCAGCCCCATCCCGGGGGGGTACGAGCAGTACTTC. Translation: CASSPIPGGYEQYF. The whole variable domain, filled in from reference TRBV9 and TRBJ2-7, reads DSGVTQTPKHLITATGQRVTLRCSPRSGDLSVYWYQQSLDQGLQFLIQYYNGEERAKGNILERFSAQQFPDLHSELNLSSLELGDSALYFCASSPIPGGYEQYFGPGTRLTVT.